Listed below are T cell receptor beta chains from one sample, sequenced in a study of T cells in Graves' hyperthyroidism and ophthalmopathy. TCRdb used MiXCR to reprocess the multiplex PCR reads, holding one entry per CDR3 protein. The sample shows 250,000 to 300,000 distinct CDR3 sequences, about 13% of them seen only once. Sequenced input: blood. The receptors shown here come from a woman aged 40 to 49 with Graves' hyperthyroidism. The CDR3 runs from the conserved cysteine through the conserved F or W. A D gene is named only where the DNA matches it firmly. The size field is filled for only some rows; it gives once, few, many or a size class.

>TRBJ2-1|many|TRBD1|TRBV29-1
CSGQGVGNEQFF
TGCAGCGGGCAGGGGGTGGGCAATGAGCAGTTCTTC
>TRBJ2-1|few|.|TRBV12-3/TRBV12-4
CASSLFARSYNEQFF
TGTGCCAGCAGTTTATTTGCTAGATCCTACAATGAGCAGTTCTTC
>TRBJ2-2|few|.|TRBV20-1
CSAPRAGHSNTGELFF
TGCAGTGCCCCCCGGGCGGGGCATTCGAACACCGGGGAGCTGTTTTTT
>TRBJ1-6|.|TRBD1|TRBV6-1
CASSEAPGQGHNSPLHF
TGTGCCAGCAGTGAAGCCCCGGGACAGGGGCATAATTCACCCCTCCACTTT
>TRBJ2-3|few|.|TRBV2
CASRDGTASTDTQYF
TGTGCCAGCAGGGACGGGACGGCTAGCACAGATACGCAGTATTTT
>TRBJ1-1|.|.|TRBV11-2
CARSLAREGNTEAFF
TGTGCCCGCAGCCTAGCCAGGGAGGGGAACACTGAAGCTTTCTTT
>TRBJ2-4|many|.|TRBV2
CASSGTAKNIQYF
TGTGCCAGCAGCGGGACAGCCAAAAACATTCAGTACTTC
>TRBJ2-3|many|.|TRBV7-3
CASSSPGDTQYF
TGTGCCAGCAGCTCCCCCGGGGATACGCAGTATTTT
>TRBJ2-7|many|.|TRBV10-3
CAISSSSSSYEQYF
TGTGCCATCAGCTCATCTAGCAGCTCCTACGAGCAGTACTTC
>TRBJ2-2|many|TRBD2|TRBV28
CASSLLAGDTGELFF
TGTGCCAGCAGTTTACTAGCGGGAGACACCGGGGAGCTGTTTTTT
>TRBJ2-1|.|TRBD2|TRBV28
CASSQTTSGIFNEQFF
TGTGCCAGCAGTCAAACGACTAGCGGGATCTTCAATGAGCAGTTCTTC
>TRBJ2-3|.|.|TRBV19
CASSPQIVDTQYF
TGTGCCAGTAGTCCCCAAATAGTAGATACGCAGTATTTT
>TRBJ2-2|many|.|TRBV12-3/TRBV12-4
CASTSLGELFF
TGTGCCAGCACCTCCCTCGGGGAGCTGTTTTTT
>TRBJ1-4|many|TRBD1|TRBV28
CASGRTGMIFEKLFF
TGTGCCAGCGGTAGGACAGGGATGATTTTTGAAAAACTGTTTTTT
>TRBJ2-3|many|.|TRBV7-8
CASSATGLATDTQYF
TGTGCCAGCAGCGCCACGGGGTTAGCCACAGATACGCAGTATTTT
>TRBJ2-7|.|TRBD1|TRBV4-1
CASSQRQGAYEQYF
TGCGCCAGCAGCCAGAGACAGGGGGCGTACGAGCAGTACTTC
>TRBJ1-1|many|.|TRBV12-3/TRBV12-4
CASSLTLGEAFF
TGTGCCAGCAGTTTAACTTTGGGTGAGGCTTTCTTT
>TRBJ2-3|.|TRBD2|TRBV27
CASSFLAGSTDTQYF
TGTGCCAGCAGTTTCTTAGCGGGCAGCACAGATACGCAGTATTTT
>TRBJ2-1|many|.|TRBV3-1
CASSQDGREWINEQFF
TGTGCCAGCAGCCAAGATGGGCGGGAATGGATCAATGAGCAGTTCTTC
>TRBJ1-2|.|.|TRBV30
CAWWRQNYGYTF
TGTGCCTGGTGGAGACAGAACTATGGCTACACCTTC
>TRBJ2-3|many|.|TRBV5-6
CASSLGGSPDTQYF
TGTGCCAGCAGCTTGGGAGGCTCACCGGATACGCAGTATTTT
>TRBJ2-7|many|TRBD2|TRBV9
CASSVAGGGYEQYF
TGTGCCAGCAGCGTGGCTGGGGGGGGCTACGAGCAGTACTTC
>TRBJ2-1|few|.|TRBV20-1
CSVPVVGRRQLSYNEQFF
TGCAGTGTCCCCGTAGTCGGTCGCCGGCAGCTTTCCTACAATGAGCAGTTCTTC
>TRBJ2-3|few|.|TRBV10-3
CAISGPSTDTQYF
TGTGCCATCAGTGGGCCTAGCACAGATACGCAGTATTTT
>TRBJ1-1|.|.|TRBV28
CASSPGTRQGYTEAFF
TGTGCCAGCAGCCCCGGGACACGGCAGGGCTACACTGAAGCTTTCTTT
>TRBJ1-1|many|.|TRBV29-1
CSDGNWGREAFF
TGCAGCGACGGAAATTGGGGCCGTGAAGCTTTCTTT
>TRBJ2-3|many|TRBD2|TRBV7-2
CASSVSGGTTPTDTQYF
TGTGCCAGCAGCGTATCCGGCGGGACTACCCCCACAGATACGCAGTATTTT
>TRBJ2-4|few|.|TRBV5-4
CASSFATGPKNIQYF
TGTGCCAGCAGCTTTGCAACGGGCCCCAAAAACATTCAGTACTTC
>TRBJ2-1|few|TRBD2|TRBV30
CAWASGSGINEQFF
TGTGCCTGGGCTAGCGGGAGCGGAATAAATGAGCAGTTCTTC
>TRBJ2-1|few|TRBD2|TRBV20-1
CSAGDPLAGARGEQFF
TGCAGTGCTGGAGATCCACTAGCGGGAGCGAGAGGTGAGCAGTTCTTC
>TRBJ1-2|many|.|TRBV24-1
CATSDPTAIHGYTF
TGTGCCACCAGTGACCCGACAGCTATCCATGGCTACACCTTC
>TRBJ2-1|many|.|TRBV12-3/TRBV12-4
CASSLWTEDNEQFF
TGTGCCAGCAGTCTCTGGACAGAAGACAATGAGCAGTTCTTC
>TRBJ1-1|.|TRBD1|TRBV19
CASSPAGGYTKAFF
TGTGCCAGTAGTCCGGCAGGGGGCTACACTAAAGCTTTCTTT
>TRBJ1-5|many|.|TRBV3-1
CASSQQQGNQPQHF
TGTGCCAGCAGCCAACAGCAGGGCAATCAGCCCCAGCATTTT
>TRBJ2-7|many|.|TRBV5-1
CASSLWGRGEQYF
TGCGCCAGCAGCTTGTGGGGGCGAGGCGAGCAGTACTTC
>TRBJ1-1|many|TRBD1|TRBV28
CASSLTGGIYDEAFF
TGTGCCAGCAGTTTAACAGGGGGAATATACGATGAAGCTTTCTTT
>TRBJ2-5|.|TRBD1|TRBV2
CASRGQGPGAQYF
TGTGCCAGCAGAGGACAGGGGCCAGGGGCCCAGTACTTC
>TRBJ1-2|many|.|TRBV20-1
CSASRSGAGLANYGYTF
TGCAGTGCTAGTAGGAGCGGGGCTGGATTAGCTAACTATGGCTACACCTTC
>TRBJ1-2|many|TRBD1|TRBV27
CASSLSGDRADYGYTF
TGTGCCAGCAGTTTATCCGGGGACAGGGCGGACTATGGCTACACCTTC
>TRBJ2-5|few|.|TRBV20-1
CSATSSPRPGRGQDTQYF
TGCAGTGCTACCTCCTCACCGAGACCCGGTAGAGGCCAGGACACCCAGTACTTC
>TRBJ1-5|many|TRBD1|TRBV6-2/TRBV6-3
CASSRDRGSGNQPQHF
TGTGCCAGCAGTCGGGACAGGGGAAGCGGCAATCAGCCCCAGCATTTT
>TRBJ2-7|.|TRBD2|TRBV11-2
CASSSRTSGAEQYF
TGTGCCAGCAGCTCTCGGACTAGCGGGGCAGAGCAGTACTTC
>TRBJ1-1|.|.|TRBV4-1
CASSQDRGRYTEAFF
TGCGCCAGCAGCCAAGATCGAGGACGTTACACTGAAGCTTTCTTT
>TRBJ1-5|.|.|TRBV2
CASIPPGLGSQHF
TGTGCCAGCATTCCCCCCGGTTTAGGGTCCCAGCATTTT
>TRBJ1-1|.|TRBD1|TRBV2
CASSRQGFETEAFF
TGTGCCAGCAGTCGACAGGGATTTGAAACTGAAGCTTTCTTT